A selection of T cell receptor beta chains follows, all from one sample in a study of OX40 agonist ivuxolimab in advanced cancers. The repertoire was sequenced with immunoSEQ multiplex PCR; TCRdb's copy has only in-frame clones and lacks some. Altogether approximately 65,000 clones are present, 70% to 90% being singletons, with the ten largest covering around 0.79%. The material was CD4+ or CD8+ T cells sorted from blood, obtained in a trial of the OX40 agonist ivuxolimab. The receptor source for this set is an adult with an advanced solid tumor such as melanoma, head and neck, liver or kidney cancer. CDR3s include the opening cysteine and the closing phenylalanine or tryptophan. The order of the fields is J gene, clone size, D gene, V gene, CDR3 DNA, CDR3 protein. The D gene is left open where the match is weak. Some rows have no size entry. The others give once, few or many, or a class for an expanded clone.

>TRBJ2-1|NA|TRBD1|TRBV19
TGTGCCAGTGGGTTGGGACAGGGAGTCCATGAGCAGTTCTTC
CASGLGQGVHEQFF
>TRBJ2-5|NA|TRBD1|TRBV29-1
TGCAGCGTTGGACAGGGGTTGATAGAGACCCAGTACTTC
CSVGQGLIETQYF
>TRBJ1-5|NA|NA|TRBV2
TGTGCCACCCAGGACAGTTACAATCAGCCCCAGCATTTT
CATQDSYNQPQHF
>TRBJ2-5|NA|TRBD1|TRBV15
TGTGCCACCAGCGGGGACAGGGAGACCCAGTACTTC
CATSGDRETQYF
>TRBJ2-3|few|NA|TRBV27
TGTGCCAGCGGGAGACTAGATGCTTACACAGATACGCAGTATTTT
CASGRLDAYTDTQYF
>TRBJ1-2|NA|TRBD1|TRBV2
TGTGCCAGCATGGAACAGGGGGAGGGCTACACCTTC
CASMEQGEGYTF
>TRBJ2-3|NA|NA|TRBV5-1
TGCGCCAGCAGCCAAAGCACAGATACGCAGTATTTT
CASSQSTDTQYF
>TRBJ1-1|once|NA|TRBV18
TGTGCCAGCTCACCGACCCAGGGTACGGTCGGAGCTTTCTTT
CASSPTQGTVGAFF
>TRBJ2-5|NA|TRBD1|TRBV18
TGTGCCAGCTCACCCGGACAGGGGTCCGCGGAGACCCAGTACTTC
CASSPGQGSAETQYF
>TRBJ2-7|once|NA|TRBV27
TGTGCCAGCAGTTTTAGGGGGCCCGGGGGTTATAGTAACGAGCAGTACTTC
CASSFRGPGGYSNEQYF